The 29 T cell receptor beta chains below all came from one sample that was sequenced in a study of blood T cell repertoires in COVID-19. TCRdb's copy holds only in-frame clones and misses some; the assay was immunoSEQ multiplex PCR. The sample includes approximately 240,000 clones, around four fifths of them seen just once. Input material: peripheral blood. These receptors originate from a woman in her forties with active or convalescent COVID-19.

The chain couples TRBV18 to TRBJ1-2; D remains ambiguous. The V gene's germline CDR1 is KGHSH and CDR2 LQKENI. V dropped 3 bases and J dropped 0 bases, with 8 bases sitting between them. The CDR3 has 14 amino acids. CDR3 bases: TGTGCCAGCTCACCGAGCGGTACTAACTATGGCTACACCTTC. It codes for CASSPSGTNYGYTF.

The J gene is TRBJ2-1, the V gene TRBV4-1; perhaps TRBD1 as D (6 bases). V was pared by 4 bases and J by 9 bases, with 19 bases between. The CDR3 has 15 amino acids. In germline, CDR1 is MGHRA, CDR2 YSYEKL. CDR3 amino acids: CASSPPLTGMGEQFF. In DNA, the CDR3 is TGCGCCAGCAGCCCACCTTTGACAGGTATGGGTGAGCAGTTCTTC.

This clone showed up just a few times. The chain recombines TRBV30 with TRBJ2-2; no clear D. The V end lost 4 bases, the J end lost 4 bases, and 7 bases lay between the germline ends. The CDR3 is 12 residues long. Germline V gene data show CDR1 as GTSNPN and CDR2 as SVGIG (reference sequence). The chain's CDR3 is CAWILFTGELFF. The CDR3 DNA reads as TGTGCCTGGATCCTCTTCACCGGGGAGCTGTTTTTT.

The CDR3 protein is CASSFEAENTEAFF. CDR3 bases: TGCGCCAGCAGCTTTGAAGCCGAGAACACTGAAGCTTTCTTT. V is TRBV5-1 and J is TRBJ1-1; unclear D gene. Germline assignment: CDR1 SGHRS and CDR2 YFSETQ. Deletions cut 2 bases from V and 1 base from J, with 9 bases between. The CDR3 is made up of 14 amino acids.

The gene calls are TRBV29-1 and TRBJ2-5; 9 bases match TRBD1. J lost 5 bases, V lost 8 bases, and 9 bases had no gene match. Germline assignment: CDR1 SQVTM and CDR2 ANQGSEA. The CDR3 runs 13 residues. The CDR3 sequence is CSTTGGWGETQYF. CDR3 bases: TGCAGCACCACAGGGGGCTGGGGGGAGACCCAGTACTTC.

CDR3 sequence (DNA): TGTGCCAGCTCACCGATGACAGGGGTAGGGAACACTGAAGCTTTCTTT. It specifies CASSPMTGVGNTEAFF. The chain combines TRBV18 with TRBJ1-1, with 8 nucleotides matching TRBD1. The trim removed 3 bases at V and 1 base at J, leaving 7 bases unmatched. Germline CDR1 reads KGHSH; CDR2 reads LQKENI. This CDR3 has 16 amino acids.

Notes on this clone: A single base separates this from a much larger clone, so it may be a read error. This chain connects TRBV7-3 to TRBJ1-1; D not resolved. V lost 1 base and J 1 base, leaving 4 bases between the germline ends. CDR3 size: 13 residues. CDR1 SGHTA and CDR2 FQGTGA come from the germline V gene. The CDR3 here is CASSLNGNTEAFF. DNA of the CDR3: TGTGCCAGCAGCTTAAACGGGAACACTGAAGCTTTCTTT.

This clone has just a few counts. The chain couples TRBV5-5 to TRBJ2-6; D remains unclear. Trimming took off 0 bases at V and 4 bases at J, with 11 bases between the two ends. This CDR3 is built from 16 residues. From germline, CDR1 is SGHKS and CDR2 YYEKEE (reference sequence). CDR3 sequence reads: CASSLASGGGANVLTF. CDR3 nucleotides: TGTGCCAGCAGCTTGGCCTCGGGTGGCGGGGCCAACGTCCTGACTTTC.

In this sample, this clone turned up once. This chain uses TRBV30 with TRBJ2-1; 10 bases align to TRBD1. The CDR3 is 15 residues long. Trimming cost V 3 bases and J 3 bases; bases outside gene matches: 5. Germline V gene sequence: CDR1 GTSNPN, CDR2 SVGIG (reference sequence). CDR3 amino acids: CAWSEGTGVYNEQFF. CDR3 sequence (DNA): TGTGCCTGGAGCGAGGGGACAGGGGTCTACAATGAGCAGTTCTTC.

V and J are TRBV5-1 and TRBJ2-1; 11 positions match TRBD2. The germline V gene encodes CDR1 SGHRS and CDR2 YFSETQ. The CDR3 sequence is 13 residues long. Germline trimming cut 5 bases from V and 8 bases from J; bases unmatched to any gene: 3. CDR3 amino acids: CASRILAGDEQFF. The CDR3, as DNA: TGCGCCAGCAGAATACTAGCGGGGGATGAGCAGTTCTTC. Using reference TRBV5-1 and TRBJ2-1 for the parts outside the CDR3, the full variable domain is KAGVTQTPRYLIKTRGQQVTLSCSPISGHRSVSWYQQTPGQGLQFLFEYFSETQRNKGNFPGRFSGRQFSNSRSEMNVSTLELGDSALYLCASRILAGDEQFFGPGTRLTVL.

The chain recombines TRBV9 with TRBJ1-4; TRBD1 aligns across 7 bases. The ends lost 3 bases at V and 0 bases at J; junction bases unmatched: 8. There are 17 residues in the CDR3. Germline loops: CDR1 SGDLS, CDR2 YYNGEE. CDR3: CASSEQGTVATNEKLFF. As DNA, the CDR3 is TGTGCCAGCAGCGAACAGGGGACGGTTGCAACTAATGAAAAACTGTTTTTT.

The CDR3 nucleotides are TGTGCCAGCACCCCAAACGGTCCAGGGCACACGAACACCGGGGAGCTGTTTTTT. It is translated as CASTPNGPGHTNTGELFF. The chain recombines TRBV25-1 with TRBJ2-2; a weak D match, TRBD1 (5 bases). Germline-derived CDR1 and CDR2 are MGHDK and SYGVNS. The CDR3 is 18 residues long. V shed 7 bases and J shed 0 bases, with 21 bases lying between them.

The V and J genes are TRBV12-3 or TRBV12-4 and TRBJ1-2; D is unresolved. The CDR3 extends over 12 amino acids. The ends were cut back, 3 bases at V and 1 base at J, with 3 bases in the middle. The CDR3 here is CASSFLNYGYTF. For the CDR3, the DNA is TGTGCCAGCAGTTTCCTTAACTATGGCTACACCTTC.

V usage is TRBV29-1 and J usage is TRBJ2-7; 8 bases match TRBD1. This CDR3 contains 12 residues. Per germline, CDR1 SQVTM and CDR2 ANQGSEA. The junction had 1 base not matched to a gene; V was cut back by 4 bases and J by 2 bases. CDR3 region: CSVGTGTYEQYF. In DNA, the CDR3 is TGCAGCGTTGGGACAGGGACCTACGAGCAGTACTTC.

The V and J genes are TRBV7-2 and TRBJ1-3; possibly TRBD1 for D (6 bases). This CDR3 is built from 15 residues. Trimming pared 5 bases from V and 2 bases from J, leaving 13 bases between. Germline-derived CDR1 and CDR2 are SGHTA and FQGNSA. CDR3: CASSLQGVAGNTIYF. The CDR3 DNA follows: TGTGCCAGCAGCCTACAGGGTGTAGCTGGAAACACCATATATTTT.

J is TRBJ2-1 and V is TRBV7-2, with 7 nucleotides matching TRBD2. The CDR3 is made up of 15 amino acids. J lost 3 bases, V lost 1 base, and 3 bases had no gene match. Germline values: CDR1 SGHTA, CDR2 FQGNSA. CDR3 amino acids: CASSLGTRNYNEQFF. As DNA, the CDR3 is TGTGCCAGCAGCTTAGGGACTAGGAACTACAATGAGCAGTTCTTC.

This sequence joins TRBV18 and TRBJ1-1; D uncertain. This CDR3 has 14 residues. The germline gives CDR1 KGHSH, CDR2 LQKENI. V was clipped by 2 bases and J by 0 bases, with 7 bases between them. As DNA, the CDR3 is TGTGCCAGCTCACCAGAGTACTTGAACACTGAAGCTTTCTTT. It is translated as CASSPEYLNTEAFF.

Details on this clone: One junction end does not reproduce the germline sequence, and a read error may be involved. This sequence joins TRBV5-1 and TRBJ2-2; D not resolved. Germline-derived CDR1 and CDR2 are SGHRS and YFSETQ. The CDR3 is 14 amino acids. CDR3 sequence: CASSLAQISGELFF. DNA for the CDR3: TGCGCCAGCAGTTTGGCACAGATCTCCGGGGAGCTGTTTTTT.

CDR3 nucleotide sequence: TGTGCCAGCAGCCGCTCAGGTCCCACTGAAGCTTTCTTT. Protein product: CASSRSGPTEAFF. The gene calls are TRBV12-3 or TRBV12-4 and TRBJ1-1; D not certain. The CDR3 extends over 13 amino acids. V was trimmed by 6 bases and J by 4 bases, leaving 12 bases between them.

The chain recombines TRBV5-1 with TRBJ2-3, with TRBD2 matching 11 bases. CDR3 length: 17 amino acids. Germline CDR1 reads SGHRS; CDR2 reads YFSETQ. The junction had 11 bases not matched to a gene; V was cut back by 2 bases and J by 6 bases. The CDR3 region has the DNA TGCGCCAGCAGCTTTGCCGGGACTAGCGGTTTGTTGGATACGCAGTATTTT. Translation gives CASSFAGTSGLLDTQYF.

This chain links TRBV6-6 with TRBJ2-5; 12 bases agree with TRBD1. Looked up from germline, CDR1 is MNHNY and CDR2 is SVGAGI (reference sequence). This CDR3 spans 15 amino acids. The trim removed 6 bases at V and 5 bases at J, leaving 7 bases unmatched. CDR3 amino acids: CASSWDRGRTETQYF. The CDR3 DNA reads as TGTGCCAGCAGCTGGGACAGGGGGCGGACGGAGACCCAGTACTTC.

V usage is TRBV9 and J usage is TRBJ2-2, with TRBD1 matching over 8 bases. The germline gives CDR1 SGDLS, CDR2 YYNGEE. This CDR3 has 15 residues. V was clipped by 3 bases and J by 5 bases; unmatched bases: 6. The CDR3 loop reads CASSGGTGATGELFF. In nucleotides, the CDR3 is TGTGCCAGCAGCGGTGGGACAGGCGCAACCGGGGAGCTGTTTTTT.

This clone was seen just once. The genes are TRBV3-1 (or the pseudogene TRBV3-2) and TRBJ1-3; D is undetermined. Germline V CDR1 and CDR2: LGHDT, YNNKEL (reference sequence). The V end lost 0 bases, the J end lost 0 bases, and 9 bases lay between the germline ends. CDR3 length: 16 residues. CDR3 nucleotides: TGTGCCAGCAGCCAAGATACGAGGAGCTCTGGAAACACCATATATTTT. It yields the protein CASSQDTRSSGNTIYF.

Here the CDR3 DNA reads TGTGCCAGTAGAGCCAGGACAAAGAACACCGGGGAGCTGTTTTTT. Amino acids: CASRARTKNTGELFF. The rearrangement links TRBV19 to TRBJ2-2; the D gene is possibly TRBD1 (5 bases). V was pared by 6 bases and J by 1 base, with 12 bases between. The germline V gene encodes CDR1 LNHDA and CDR2 SQIVND (reference sequence). This CDR3 spans 15 amino acids.

J is TRBJ1-1 and V is TRBV6-5, with a possible D match to TRBD1 (5 bases). The CDR3 sequence is 12 residues long. Germline V gene lookup returns CDR1 MNHEY and CDR2 SVGAGI. Trimming took off 7 bases at V and 5 bases at J, with 11 bases between the two ends. CDR3 residues: CASTEGVTEAFF. CDR3 DNA: TGTGCCAGCACCGAAGGGGTAACTGAAGCTTTCTTT.

J is TRBJ2-3 and V is TRBV19, with 10 nucleotides matching TRBD2. Unmatched junction bases numbered 2, after V lost 4 bases and J lost 4 bases. The CDR3 has 14 amino acids. Germline loops: CDR1 LNHDA, CDR2 SQIVND (reference sequence). The chain's CDR3 is CASSTGTSADTQYF. CDR3 DNA: TGTGCCAGTAGTACCGGGACTAGCGCAGATACGCAGTATTTT.

This clone appeared a single time. CDR3 residues: CAWSPTTVSTIYF. Written as DNA, the CDR3 is TGTGCCTGGAGCCCCACTACCGTGAGCACCATATATTTT. The chain recombines TRBV30 with TRBJ1-3; D is unclear. The CDR3 runs 13 residues. Looked up from germline, CDR1 is GTSNPN and CDR2 is SVGIG (reference sequence). Trimming removed 3 bases from V and 9 bases from J, with 15 bases in between.

The chain links TRBV4-1 to TRBJ2-3, with TRBD2 matching over 9 bases. The CDR3 runs to 16 residues. The V segment lost 0 bases and the J segment 1 base; nucleotides outside the gene matches: 2. Germline V gives CDR1 MGHRA, CDR2 YSYEKL. CDR3 residues: CASSQEKRGGTDTQYF. The CDR3, as DNA: TGCGCCAGCAGCCAAGAAAAGCGGGGGGGCACAGATACGCAGTATTTT.

The chain couples TRBV19 to TRBJ2-1, with 9 nucleotides matching TRBD1. The V segment lost 4 bases and the J segment 6 bases; nucleotides outside the gene matches: 4. Per germline, CDR1 LNHDA and CDR2 SQIVND (reference sequence). CDR3 length equals 14 residues. This CDR3 reads CASSRGDRANEQFF. DNA for the CDR3: TGTGCCAGTAGTAGGGGGGACAGGGCCAATGAGCAGTTCTTC.